This TCR beta chain was identified during a study of OX40 agonist ivuxolimab in advanced cancers. The germline V gene encodes CDR1 LNHDA and CDR2 SQIVND (reference sequence). V lost 0 bases, J lost 4 bases, and 9 bases lay in between. The CDR3 runs to 15 residues. Method: immunoSEQ multiplex PCR; TCRdb's copy keeps in-frame clones and lacks some. The profile shows 50,000 to 75,000 clones, around 89% of them singletons. The sequence derives from an adult with an advanced solid tumor such as melanoma, head and neck, liver or kidney cancer. The chain recombines TRBV19 with TRBJ2-2; D possibly corresponds to TRBD1 (6 bases). The sequencing here drew on CD4+ or CD8+ T cells sorted from blood, taken in a trial of the OX40 agonist ivuxolimab. The CDR3 is CASSIDRDTTGELFF. CDR3 bases: TGTGCCAGTAGTATAGACCGGGACACCACCGGGGAGCTGTTTTTT.